This T cell receptor (beta chain) was obtained from a study of blood T cell repertoires in COVID-19. The study drew participants aged about 18 to 89 years from approximately 25 US areas. Here immunoSEQ multiplex PCR was the method, and the copy in TCRdb shows in-frame clones only, minus some. The sample has about 140,000 clones, about 90% seen once. Germline CDR1 reads SGHNT; CDR2 reads YYREEE (reference sequence). V dropped 4 bases and J dropped 5 bases, with 11 bases sitting between them. The length of the CDR3 is 13 residues. The source material was PBMCs or T cells enriched from blood (not recorded which). The J gene is TRBJ2-3, the V gene TRBV5-4; the D gene is possibly TRBD2 (6 bases). The sequence derives from a man in his sixties who had recovered from COVID-19. CDR3 loop: CASSRMRGDTQYF. The CDR3 DNA reads TGTGCCAGCAGCCGCATGCGGGGAGATACGCAGTATTTT. The full variable domain, its missing parts supplied by reference TRBV5-4 and TRBJ2-3, is ETGVTQSPTHLIKTRGQQVTLRCSSQSGHNTVSWYQQALGQGPQFIFQYYREEENGRGNFPPRFSGLQFPNYSSELNVNALELDDSALYLCASSRMRGDTQYFGPGTRLTVL.